Below, 2 T cell receptor beta chains from the same sample are listed, as sequenced in a study of shared clonotypes between healthy human individuals. Assay: immunoSEQ multiplex PCR; the TCRdb copy retains only in-frame clones and omits some. Of about 660,000 clones in the sample, approximately 79% were seen once. Input material: memory CD4+ T cells sorted from blood. The sample's subset: CD45RA-negative fraction. The source is a woman aged 30 to 39 in good health.

The chain is built from TRBV4-1 and TRBJ2-2; D not certain. CDR1 and CDR2 (germline): MGHRA, YSYEKL. V dropped 1 base and J dropped 3 bases, with 12 bases sitting between them. The CDR3 loop spans 16 amino acids. The CDR3 DNA reads as TGCGCCAGCAGCCAAGTTAGTCTGTCGCACACCGGGGAGCTGTTTTTT. It yields the protein CASSQVSLSHTGELFF.

The chain joins TRBV25-1 to TRBJ1-3; 7 positions match TRBD1. V shed 2 bases, J shed 4 bases, and the junction held 8 bases outside the gene matches. Germline V lookup: CDR1 MGHDK, CDR2 SYGVNS. The CDR3 is 16 amino acids. The CDR3 is CASSETRQGVGNTIYF. DNA of the CDR3: TGTGCCAGCAGTGAAACCCGACAGGGTGTAGGAAACACCATATATTTT.